This record covers a single T cell receptor (beta chain). Its antigen is not identified. One end of the junction varies from germline; a read error may be responsible. Per germline, CDR1 MGHDK and CDR2 SYGVNS. The CDR3 runs to 14 residues. Amplification of the TCR beta CDR3 (from genomic DNA) was done by two-round multiplex PCR. The use of primers specific to each TRBV and TRBJ gene characterized first-round PCR. TCRdb fed the multiplex PCR reads into MiXCR, producing one record per CDR3 protein. The sample shows 30,000 or so distinct CDR3 sequences, about 42% of them seen only once. The patient cohort was node-negative on CT and PET/CT, with no prior chemotherapy, radiotherapy or other malignancies. This sample stems from a study of prognosis after radiotherapy for stage I lung cancer. Study-level information: Deemed medically inoperable were all patients with non-small cell lung cancer.

Whole-study results and caveats: Medians of about 9,700 versus 6,500 showed unique TCR clone counts falling after stereotactic body radiation therapy.

The sample in question was PBMCs, obtained before or after stereotactic body radiation therapy (not recorded which). The chain employs TRBV25-1 and TRBJ1-2; D might be TRBD1 (6 bases). The TCR was taken from a donor at least 50 years old with non-small cell lung cancer. The CDR3 DNA reads as TGTGCCAGCAGATGGAGGGGGGACCCCTATTGCTACACCTTC. Translation: CASRWRGDPYCYTF.